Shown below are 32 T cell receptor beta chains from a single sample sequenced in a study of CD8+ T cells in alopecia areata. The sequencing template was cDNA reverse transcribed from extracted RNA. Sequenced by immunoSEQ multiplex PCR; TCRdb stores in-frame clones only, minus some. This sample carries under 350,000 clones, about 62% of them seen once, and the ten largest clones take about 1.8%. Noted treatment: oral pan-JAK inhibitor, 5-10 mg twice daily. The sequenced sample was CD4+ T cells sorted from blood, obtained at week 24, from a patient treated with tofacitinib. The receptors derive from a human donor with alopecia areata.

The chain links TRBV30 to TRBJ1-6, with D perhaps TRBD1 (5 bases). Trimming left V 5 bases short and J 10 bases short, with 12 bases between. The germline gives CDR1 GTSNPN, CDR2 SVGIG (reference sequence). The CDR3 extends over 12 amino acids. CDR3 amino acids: CAWVRGESPLHF. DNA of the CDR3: TGTGCCTGGGTCAGAGGGGAATCACCCCTCCACTTT.

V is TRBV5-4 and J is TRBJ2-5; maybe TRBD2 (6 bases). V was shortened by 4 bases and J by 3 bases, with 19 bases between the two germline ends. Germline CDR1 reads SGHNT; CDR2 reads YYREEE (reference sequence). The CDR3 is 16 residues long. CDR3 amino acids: CASSPDGGAGKETQYF. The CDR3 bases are TGTGCCAGCAGCCCTGATGGGGGAGCGGGTAAAGAGACCCAGTACTTC.

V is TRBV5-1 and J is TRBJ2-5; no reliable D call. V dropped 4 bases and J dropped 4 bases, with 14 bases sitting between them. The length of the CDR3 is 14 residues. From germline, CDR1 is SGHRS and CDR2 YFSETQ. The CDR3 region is CASSPTGFLETQYF. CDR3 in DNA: TGCGCCAGCAGCCCCACTGGATTTCTAGAGACCCAGTACTTC.

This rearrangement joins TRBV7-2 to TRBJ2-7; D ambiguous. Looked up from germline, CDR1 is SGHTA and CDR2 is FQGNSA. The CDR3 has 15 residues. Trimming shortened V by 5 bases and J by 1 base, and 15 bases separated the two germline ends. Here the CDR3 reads CASSTVIGSSYEQYF. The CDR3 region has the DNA TGTGCCAGCAGCACGGTGATCGGGTCTTCCTACGAGCAGTACTTC.

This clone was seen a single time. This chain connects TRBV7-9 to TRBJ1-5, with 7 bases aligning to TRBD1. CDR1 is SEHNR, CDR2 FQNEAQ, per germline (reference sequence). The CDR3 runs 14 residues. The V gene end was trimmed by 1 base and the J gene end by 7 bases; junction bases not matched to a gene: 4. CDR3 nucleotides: TGTGCCAGCAGCTTAGGTACAGGGGAACAGCCCCAGCATTTT. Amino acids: CASSLGTGEQPQHF.

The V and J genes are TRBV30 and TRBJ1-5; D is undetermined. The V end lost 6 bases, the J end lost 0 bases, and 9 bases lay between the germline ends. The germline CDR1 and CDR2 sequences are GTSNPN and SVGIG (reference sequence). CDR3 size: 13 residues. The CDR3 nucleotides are TGTGCCTGTGGACCCTATAGCAATCAGCCCCAGCATTTT. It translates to CACGPYSNQPQHF.

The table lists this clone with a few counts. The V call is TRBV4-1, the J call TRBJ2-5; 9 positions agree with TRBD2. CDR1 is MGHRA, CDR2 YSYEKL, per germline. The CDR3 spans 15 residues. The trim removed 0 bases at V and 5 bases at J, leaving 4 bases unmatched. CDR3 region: CASSQEVAGVETQYF. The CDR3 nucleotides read TGCGCCAGCAGCCAAGAGGTAGCGGGGGTGGAGACCCAGTACTTC.

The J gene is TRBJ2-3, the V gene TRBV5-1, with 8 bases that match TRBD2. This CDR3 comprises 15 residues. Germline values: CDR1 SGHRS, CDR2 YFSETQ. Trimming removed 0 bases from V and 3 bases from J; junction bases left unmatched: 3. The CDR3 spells CASSLGAGDTDTQYF. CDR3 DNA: TGCGCCAGCAGCTTGGGAGCGGGGGATACAGATACGCAGTATTTT.

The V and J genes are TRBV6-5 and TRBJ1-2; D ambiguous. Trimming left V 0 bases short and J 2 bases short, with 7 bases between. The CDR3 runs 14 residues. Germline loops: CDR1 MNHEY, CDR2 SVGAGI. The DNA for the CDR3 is TGTGCCAGCAGTTACTCGAGGACGAACTATGGCTACACCTTC. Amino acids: CASSYSRTNYGYTF.

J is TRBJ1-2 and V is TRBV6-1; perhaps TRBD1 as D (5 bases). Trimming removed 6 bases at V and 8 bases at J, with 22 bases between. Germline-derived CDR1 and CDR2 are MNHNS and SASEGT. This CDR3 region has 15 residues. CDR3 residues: CASRVAPGSGGGYTF. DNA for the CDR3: TGTGCCAGCAGGGTCGCTCCAGGGAGTGGAGGCGGCTACACCTTC.

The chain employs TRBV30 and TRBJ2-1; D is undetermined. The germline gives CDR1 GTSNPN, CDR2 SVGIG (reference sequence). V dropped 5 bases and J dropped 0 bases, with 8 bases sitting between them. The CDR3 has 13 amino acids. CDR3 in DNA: TGTGCCTGGTACTCGAGCTCCTACAATGAGCAGTTCTTC. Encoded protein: CAWYSSSYNEQFF.

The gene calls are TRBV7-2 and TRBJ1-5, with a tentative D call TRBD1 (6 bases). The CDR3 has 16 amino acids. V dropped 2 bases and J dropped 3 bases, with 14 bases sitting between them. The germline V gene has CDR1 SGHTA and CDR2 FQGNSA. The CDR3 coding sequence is TGTGCCAGCAGCTTACTCAGGGGAACCCCCAATCAGCCCCAGCATTTT. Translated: CASSLLRGTPNQPQHF.

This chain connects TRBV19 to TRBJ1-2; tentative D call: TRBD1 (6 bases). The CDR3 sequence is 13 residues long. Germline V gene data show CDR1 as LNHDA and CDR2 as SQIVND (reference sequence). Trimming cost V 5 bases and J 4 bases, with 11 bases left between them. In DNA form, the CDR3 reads TGTGCCAGTAGTCCTGGACAGTTCTATGGCTACACCTTC. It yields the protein CASSPGQFYGYTF.

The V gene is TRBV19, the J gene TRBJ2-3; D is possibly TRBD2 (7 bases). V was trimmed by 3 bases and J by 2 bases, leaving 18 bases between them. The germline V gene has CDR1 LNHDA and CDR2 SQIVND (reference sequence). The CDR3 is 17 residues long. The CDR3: CASSIPKGGAATDTQYF. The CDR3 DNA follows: TGTGCCAGTAGTATTCCGAAGGGGGGGGCGGCCACAGATACGCAGTATTTT.

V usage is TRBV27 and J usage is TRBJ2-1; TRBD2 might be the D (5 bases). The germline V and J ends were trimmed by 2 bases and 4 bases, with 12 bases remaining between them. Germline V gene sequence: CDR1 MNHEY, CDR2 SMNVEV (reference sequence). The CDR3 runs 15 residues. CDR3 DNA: TGTGCCAGCAGTTTAGTGTTCCCGGGGTACAATGAGCAGTTCTTC. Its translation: CASSLVFPGYNEQFF.

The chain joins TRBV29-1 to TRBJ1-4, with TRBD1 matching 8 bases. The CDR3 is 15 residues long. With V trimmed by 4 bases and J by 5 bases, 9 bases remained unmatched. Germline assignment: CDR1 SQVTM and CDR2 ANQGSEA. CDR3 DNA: TGCAGCGTTGTCCCGGGACAGGTCGGAAATGAAAAACTGTTTTTT. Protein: CSVVPGQVGNEKLFF.

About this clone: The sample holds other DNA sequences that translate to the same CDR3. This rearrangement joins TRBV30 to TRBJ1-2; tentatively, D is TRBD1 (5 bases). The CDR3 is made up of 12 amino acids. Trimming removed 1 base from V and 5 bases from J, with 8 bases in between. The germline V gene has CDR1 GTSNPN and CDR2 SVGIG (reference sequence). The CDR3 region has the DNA TGTGCCTGGAGTGCTGGGGCGTATGGCTACACCTTC. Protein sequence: CAWSAGAYGYTF.

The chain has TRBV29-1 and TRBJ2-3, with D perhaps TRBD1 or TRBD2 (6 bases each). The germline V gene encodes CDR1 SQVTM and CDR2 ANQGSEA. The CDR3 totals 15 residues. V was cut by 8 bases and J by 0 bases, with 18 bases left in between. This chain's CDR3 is CSSRASGASTDTQYF. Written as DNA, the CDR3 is TGCAGCTCCAGGGCGTCGGGGGCTAGCACAGATACGCAGTATTTT.

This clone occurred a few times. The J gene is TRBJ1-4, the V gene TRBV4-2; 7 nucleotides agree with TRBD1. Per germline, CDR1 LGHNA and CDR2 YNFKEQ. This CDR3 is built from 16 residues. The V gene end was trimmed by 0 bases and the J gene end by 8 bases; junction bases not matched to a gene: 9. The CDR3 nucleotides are TGTGCCAGCAGCCAAGATTCGCCAGGGGGATTCGAAAAACTGTTTTTT. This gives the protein CASSQDSPGGFEKLFF.

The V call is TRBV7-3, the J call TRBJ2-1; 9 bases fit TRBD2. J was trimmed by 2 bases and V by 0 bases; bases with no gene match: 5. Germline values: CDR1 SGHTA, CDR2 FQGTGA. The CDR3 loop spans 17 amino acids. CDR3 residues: CASSLTSGGLAYNEQFF. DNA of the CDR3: TGTGCCAGCAGCTTAACGAGCGGGGGGTTAGCCTACAATGAGCAGTTCTTC.

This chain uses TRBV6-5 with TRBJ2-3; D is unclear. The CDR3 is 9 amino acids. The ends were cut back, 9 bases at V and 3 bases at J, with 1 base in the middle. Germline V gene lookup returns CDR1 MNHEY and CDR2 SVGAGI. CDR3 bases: TGTGCCAGTACAGATACGCAGTATTTT. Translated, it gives CASTDTQYF.

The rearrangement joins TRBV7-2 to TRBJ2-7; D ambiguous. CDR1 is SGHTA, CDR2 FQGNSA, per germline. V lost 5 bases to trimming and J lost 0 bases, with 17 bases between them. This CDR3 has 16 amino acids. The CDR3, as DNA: TGTGCCAGCAGCACCCAAACGATGGTGCACTCCTACGAGCAGTACTTC. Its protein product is CASSTQTMVHSYEQYF. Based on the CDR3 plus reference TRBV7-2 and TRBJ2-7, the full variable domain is GAGVSQSPSNKVTEKGKDVELRCDPISGHTALYWYRQSLGQGLEFLIYFQGNSAPDKSGLPSDRFSAERTGGSVSTLTIQRTQQEDSAVYLCASSTQTMVHSYEQYFGPGTRLTVT.

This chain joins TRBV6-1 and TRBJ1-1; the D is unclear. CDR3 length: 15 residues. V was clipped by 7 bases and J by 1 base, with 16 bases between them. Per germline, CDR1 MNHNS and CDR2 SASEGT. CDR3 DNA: TGTGCCAGCATCCCTCGTTCCGGACGGAACACTGAAGCTTTCTTT. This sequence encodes CASIPRSGRNTEAFF.

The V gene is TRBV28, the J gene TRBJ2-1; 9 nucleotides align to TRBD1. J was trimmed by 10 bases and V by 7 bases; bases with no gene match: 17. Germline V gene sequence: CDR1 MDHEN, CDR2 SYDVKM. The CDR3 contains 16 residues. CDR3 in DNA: TGTGCCAGCACCACCTCCGGGACAGGGTGGTATAGGGAGCAGTTCTTC. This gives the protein CASTTSGTGWYREQFF. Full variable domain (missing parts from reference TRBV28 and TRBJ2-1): DVKVTQSSRYLVKRTGEKVFLECVQDMDHENMFWYRQDPGLGLRLIYFSYDVKMKEKGDIPEGYSVSREKKERFSLILESASTNQTSMYLCASTTSGTGWYREQFFGPGTRLTVL.

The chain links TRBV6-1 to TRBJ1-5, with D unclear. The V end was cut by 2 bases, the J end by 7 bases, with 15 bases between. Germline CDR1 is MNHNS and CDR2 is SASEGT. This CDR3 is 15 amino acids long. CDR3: CASSEIARSGQPQHF. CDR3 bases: TGTGCCAGCAGTGAAATAGCCAGGAGTGGGCAGCCCCAGCATTTT.

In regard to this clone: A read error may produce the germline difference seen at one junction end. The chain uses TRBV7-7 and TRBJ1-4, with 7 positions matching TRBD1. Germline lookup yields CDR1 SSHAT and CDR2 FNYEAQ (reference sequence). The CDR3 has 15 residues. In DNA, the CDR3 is TGTGCTAGCAGCTTGGCGGGACAGACAAACGAAAAACTGTTTTTT. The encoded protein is CASSLAGQTNEKLFF.

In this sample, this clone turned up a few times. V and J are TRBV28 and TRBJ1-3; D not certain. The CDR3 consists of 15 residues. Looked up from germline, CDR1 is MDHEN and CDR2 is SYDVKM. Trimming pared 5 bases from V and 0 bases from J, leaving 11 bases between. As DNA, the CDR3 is TGTGCCAGCAGTCTGGCCCTTGGCTCTGGAAACACCATATATTTT. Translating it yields CASSLALGSGNTIYF.

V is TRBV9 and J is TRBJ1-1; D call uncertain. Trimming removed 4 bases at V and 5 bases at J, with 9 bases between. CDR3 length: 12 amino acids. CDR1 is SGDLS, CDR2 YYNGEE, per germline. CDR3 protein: CASSSSWTEAFF. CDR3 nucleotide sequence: TGTGCCAGCAGCTCCAGTTGGACTGAAGCTTTCTTT.

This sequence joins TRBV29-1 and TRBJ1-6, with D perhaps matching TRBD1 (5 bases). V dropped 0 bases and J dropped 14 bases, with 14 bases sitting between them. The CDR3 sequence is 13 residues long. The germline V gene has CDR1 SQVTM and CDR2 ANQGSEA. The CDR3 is CSVEDRDGPTLHF. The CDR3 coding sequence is TGCAGCGTTGAAGATCGGGACGGGCCCACCCTCCACTTT.

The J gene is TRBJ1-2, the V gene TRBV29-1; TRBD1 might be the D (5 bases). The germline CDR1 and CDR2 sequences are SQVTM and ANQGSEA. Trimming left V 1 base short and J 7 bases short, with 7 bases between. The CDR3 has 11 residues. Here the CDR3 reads CSVEGGIGYTF. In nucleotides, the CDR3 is TGCAGCGTTGAAGGGGGGATTGGCTACACCTTC.

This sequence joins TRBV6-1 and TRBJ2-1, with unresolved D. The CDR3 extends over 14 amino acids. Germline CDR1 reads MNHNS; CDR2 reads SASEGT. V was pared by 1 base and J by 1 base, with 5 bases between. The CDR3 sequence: CASSEGYSYNEQFF. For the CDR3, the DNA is TGTGCCAGCAGTGAAGGCTATTCCTACAATGAGCAGTTCTTC.

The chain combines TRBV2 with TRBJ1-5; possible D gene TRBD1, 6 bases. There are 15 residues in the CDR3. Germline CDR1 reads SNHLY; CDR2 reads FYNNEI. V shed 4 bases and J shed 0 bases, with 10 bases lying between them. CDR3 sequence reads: CASSGQEYSNQPQHF. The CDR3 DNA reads TGTGCCAGCAGTGGACAGGAATATAGCAATCAGCCCCAGCATTTT.